These T cell receptor beta chains were read from a single sample in a study of blood T cell repertoires in COVID-19. Data came from immunoSEQ multiplex PCR; TCRdb stores just in-frame clones and leaves some out. The sample includes 150,000 to 200,000 clones, around 80% of them seen just once. Sequencing used peripheral blood. These receptors originate from a woman in her 70s with COVID-19, enrolled during active disease. CDR3s include the opening cysteine and the closing phenylalanine or tryptophan. D genes are given only for firm matches. Size is omitted from some rows. Given values are once, few, many or a class for expanded clones.

D: NA; size: NA; J: TRBJ1-6; V: TRBV30; CDR3: CAWSVRGGDSPLHF; DNA: TGTGCCTGGAGTGTAAGGGGGGGTGATTCACCCCTCCACTTT
D: NA; size: NA; J: TRBJ1-2; V: TRBV18; CDR3: CASSPPSTDYGYTF; DNA: TGTGCCAGCTCACCACCTTCCACAGACTATGGCTACACCTTC
D: TRBD1; size: NA; J: TRBJ1-1; V: TRBV29-1; CDR3: CSVRDSEAFF; DNA: TGCAGCGTCAGGGACAGTGAAGCTTTCTTT
D: NA; size: NA; J: TRBJ1-5; V: TRBV19; CDR3: CASGVGGAQPQHF; DNA: TGTGCCAGTGGCGTGGGAGGGGCTCAGCCCCAGCATTTT
D: NA; size: NA; J: TRBJ1-5; V: TRBV6-6; CDR3: CASSHRDGQPQHF; DNA: TGTGCCAGCAGTCACAGGGACGGTCAGCCCCAGCATTTT
D: NA; size: NA; J: TRBJ2-3; V: TRBV15; CDR3: CATSRDDWLEGADTQYF; DNA: TGTGCCACCAGCAGAGATGATTGGTTAGAGGGGGCAGATACGCAGTATTTT
D: TRBD2; size: NA; J: TRBJ2-3; V: TRBV4-2; CDR3: CASSLSGLADLEDTQYF; DNA: TGTGCCAGCAGCCTTAGTGGACTAGCGGATTTGGAGGATACGCAGTATTTT
D: NA; size: NA; J: TRBJ2-7; V: TRBV30; CDR3: CAWSALAGLPYEQYF; DNA: TGTGCCTGGAGTGCCCTGGCAGGGCTACCCTACGAGCAGTACTTC
D: NA; size: NA; J: TRBJ1-5; V: TRBV3-1/TRBV3-2; CDR3: CASSPFLGGQPQHF; DNA: TGTGCCAGCAGCCCCTTTCTGGGAGGTCAGCCCCAGCATTTT
D: TRBD1; size: NA; J: TRBJ1-2; V: TRBV7-2; CDR3: CASSNRQGLGYTF; DNA: TGTGCCAGCAGTAATCGACAGGGTTTGGGCTACACCTTC
D: NA; size: NA; J: TRBJ1-1; V: TRBV5-1; CDR3: CASSRGIGIATEAFF; DNA: TGCGCCAGCAGCCGAGGGATTGGGATTGCGACTGAAGCTTTCTTT
D: NA; size: once; J: TRBJ1-2; V: TRBV9; CDR3: CASSSRVQGYTF; DNA: TGTGCCAGCAGCTCCAGGGTCCAAGGCTACACCTTC
D: NA; size: NA; J: TRBJ2-4; V: TRBV6-2/TRBV6-3; CDR3: CASSPPPGYIQYF; DNA: TGTGCCAGCAGCCCCCCTCCGGGGTACATTCAGTACTTC
D: TRBD1; size: NA; J: TRBJ1-1; V: TRBV7-8; CDR3: CASSSNSIGQAETEAFF; DNA: TGTGCCAGCAGCTCCAATTCGATTGGACAGGCGGAAACTGAAGCTTTCTTT
D: NA; size: once; J: TRBJ2-5; V: TRBV2; CDR3: CASSSLGATRETQYF; DNA: TGTGCCAGCAGTTCCTTGGGGGCTACAAGGGAGACCCAGTACTTC
D: TRBD1; size: NA; J: TRBJ1-6; V: TRBV7-8; CDR3: CASNPQGTGSPLHF; DNA: TGTGCCAGCAACCCACAGGGGACGGGATCACCCCTCCACTTT
D: NA; size: NA; J: TRBJ1-4; V: TRBV30; CDR3: CAWSVGGQSNEKLFF; DNA: TGTGCCTGGAGTGTTGGGGGACAATCTAATGAAAAACTGTTTTTT
D: NA; size: NA; J: TRBJ1-1; V: TRBV18; CDR3: CASSTRQVPNTEAFF; DNA: TGTGCCAGCTCAACCCGACAGGTCCCGAACACTGAAGCTTTCTTT
D: NA; size: NA; J: TRBJ2-5; V: TRBV5-1; CDR3: CASRPTGQETQYF; DNA: TGCGCCAGCAGACCTACAGGGCAAGAGACCCAGTACTTC
D: NA; size: NA; J: TRBJ1-1; V: TRBV5-5; CDR3: CASSSRQLNTEAFF; DNA: TGTGCCAGCAGCTCTAGACAGCTGAACACTGAAGCTTTCTTT
D: TRBD2; size: NA; J: TRBJ2-7; V: TRBV28; CDR3: CASRIAGGTYEQYF; DNA: TGTGCCAGCAGGATAGCGGGAGGGACCTACGAGCAGTACTTC
D: NA; size: NA; J: TRBJ1-2; V: TRBV6-5; CDR3: CASSTLLGTLYGYTF; DNA: TGTGCCAGCAGTACTTTACTCGGGACACTCTATGGCTACACCTTC
D: TRBD2; size: NA; J: TRBJ2-2; V: TRBV7-2; CDR3: CASSSAGGPTGELFF; DNA: TGTGCCAGCAGCTCAGCGGGGGGGCCAACCGGGGAGCTGTTTTTT
D: NA; size: NA; J: TRBJ2-5; V: TRBV6-4; CDR3: CASSDPRMRLQETQYF; DNA: TGTGCCAGCAGTGACCCCAGGATGCGTCTACAAGAGACCCAGTACTTC
D: NA; size: few; J: TRBJ1-5; V: TRBV11-2; CDR3: CASSDGTHQPQHF; DNA: TGTGCCAGCAGCGACGGGACTCATCAGCCCCAGCATTTT
D: NA; size: NA; J: TRBJ2-1; V: TRBV30; CDR3: CAWSGTLYNEQFF; DNA: TGTGCCTGGAGTGGGACTCTTTACAATGAGCAGTTCTTC
D: NA; size: NA; J: TRBJ1-3; V: TRBV29-1; CDR3: CSAAQGNTIYF; DNA: TGCAGCGCTGCACAGGGAAACACCATATATTTT
D: TRBD1; size: NA; J: TRBJ1-4; V: TRBV5-8; CDR3: CASSLGTGEATNEKLFF; DNA: TGTGCCAGCAGCCTCGGGACAGGGGAGGCAACTAATGAAAAACTGTTTTTT
D: NA; size: NA; J: TRBJ1-3; V: TRBV5-1; CDR3: CASTSGVSGNTIYF; DNA: TGCGCCAGCACCTCAGGGGTCTCTGGAAACACCATATATTTT
D: NA; size: NA; J: TRBJ1-2; V: TRBV28; CDR3: CASSLAGAADYGYTF; DNA: TGTGCCAGCAGTTTAGCTGGGGCAGCCGACTATGGCTACACCTTC
D: NA; size: NA; J: TRBJ1-6; V: TRBV5-8; CDR3: CASSFAGVGAYSPLHF; DNA: TGTGCCAGCAGCTTCGCAGGAGTGGGGGCATATTCACCCCTCCACTTT
D: NA; size: NA; J: TRBJ2-5; V: TRBV11-2; CDR3: CASSLDRGQYF; DNA: TGTGCCAGCAGCTTAGACAGGGGCCAGTACTTC
D: NA; size: few; J: TRBJ1-1; V: TRBV7-3; CDR3: CASSAGWGGEAFF; DNA: TGTGCCAGCAGCGCAGGGTGGGGAGGTGAAGCTTTCTTT
D: NA; size: NA; J: TRBJ2-3; V: TRBV5-1; CDR3: CASSLSGGSTDTQYF; DNA: TGCGCCAGCAGCTTGAGTGGCGGCTCCACAGATACGCAGTATTTT
D: NA; size: NA; J: TRBJ2-1; V: TRBV2; CDR3: CASSEASGEQFF; DNA: TGTGCCAGCAGTGAGGCCTCGGGTGAGCAGTTCTTC
D: NA; size: NA; J: TRBJ1-5; V: TRBV7-9; CDR3: CASSDSKTQRDQPQHF; DNA: TGTGCCAGCAGCGACAGTAAGACCCAAAGAGATCAGCCCCAGCATTTT
D: NA; size: NA; J: TRBJ2-1; V: TRBV6-4; CDR3: CASSQGGEAYNEQFF; DNA: TGTGCCAGCAGTCAAGGGGGGGAAGCCTACAATGAGCAGTTCTTC
D: TRBD1; size: NA; J: TRBJ1-1; V: TRBV6-5; CDR3: CASSRTGEAFF; DNA: TGTGCCAGCAGTAGGACAGGTGAAGCTTTCTTT
D: NA; size: once; J: TRBJ1-2; V: TRBV5-6; CDR3: CASSPERNYGYTF; DNA: TGTGCCAGCAGCCCCGAGCGAAACTATGGCTACACCTTC
D: NA; size: NA; J: TRBJ1-2; V: TRBV11-2; CDR3: CASSLAGNYGYTF; DNA: TGTGCCAGCAGCTTAGCAGGGAACTATGGCTACACCTTC
D: TRBD1; size: NA; J: TRBJ2-1; V: TRBV10-3; CDR3: CAISGQGSYNEQFF; DNA: TGTGCCATCAGCGGACAGGGCTCCTACAATGAGCAGTTCTTC
D: NA; size: NA; J: TRBJ2-3; V: TRBV5-5; CDR3: CASSPYTDTQYF; DNA: TGTGCCAGCAGTCCGTACACAGATACGCAGTATTTT
D: TRBD2; size: NA; J: TRBJ2-1; V: TRBV6-1; CDR3: CASSERRREGTKQFF; DNA: TGTGCCAGCAGTGAAAGGCGGCGGGAGGGGACAAAGCAGTTCTTC
D: TRBD1; size: NA; J: TRBJ1-2; V: TRBV7-9; CDR3: CASSFGQGHGYTF; DNA: TGTGCCAGCAGCTTTGGACAGGGCCATGGCTACACCTTC
D: NA; size: once; J: TRBJ2-5; V: TRBV7-8; CDR3: CASSLFELNERTQYF; DNA: TGTGCCAGCAGCTTATTTGAGCTAAACGAGAGGACCCAGTACTTC
D: TRBD1; size: NA; J: TRBJ1-2; V: TRBV29-1; CDR3: CSVDRGDYGYTF; DNA: TGCAGCGTTGACAGGGGGGACTATGGCTACACCTTC
D: NA; size: NA; J: TRBJ1-5; V: TRBV2; CDR3: CASNRQASNQPQHF; DNA: TGTGCCAGCAATCGACAGGCGAGCAATCAGCCCCAGCATTTT
D: TRBD1; size: once; J: TRBJ1-5; V: TRBV6-5; CDR3: CASSYSTGENQPQHF; DNA: TGTGCCAGCAGTTACTCGACAGGGGAAAATCAGCCCCAGCATTTT